These T cell receptor beta chains were read from a single sample in a study of T cells in Graves' hyperthyroidism and ophthalmopathy. TCRdb called the multiplex PCR reads again in MiXCR, with one record for every CDR3 protein. Counted here are more than 300,000 distinct CDR3 sequences, roughly 13% occurring once; the ten biggest clones make up around 9.2%. The sequenced sample consisted of blood. These TCRs come from a woman aged 18-29 years with Graves' hyperthyroidism. The CDR3 runs from the conserved cysteine through the conserved F or W. The D gene is left open where the match is weak. Size tells how often a clone was seen (once, few, many) or the class of an expanded clone, and some rows leave it out.

clone_size d_call j_call v_call cdr3_aa cdr3_nt
many NA TRBJ1-1 TRBV28 CASSLVRTTEAFF TGTGCCAGCAGTTTAGTCCGAACCACTGAAGCTTTCTTT
many NA TRBJ2-2 TRBV2 CASSEHRANTGELFF TGTGCCAGCAGTGAACACAGGGCCAACACCGGGGAGCTGTTTTTT
many TRBD2 TRBJ2-1 TRBV11-2 CASSPISGSGNEQFF TGTGCCAGCAGCCCGATTAGCGGGAGCGGTAATGAGCAGTTCTTC
many TRBD1 TRBJ2-1 TRBV6-2/TRBV6-3 CASSYPGQGAWLEQFF TGTGCCAGCAGTTACCCTGGACAGGGGGCTTGGCTGGAGCAGTTCTTC
once NA TRBJ1-5 TRBV3-1 CAGSQDWSNQPQHF TGTGCCGGCAGCCAAGATTGGAGCAATCAGCCCCAGCATTTT
many NA TRBJ2-7 TRBV7-9 CASSLSPGVYEQYF TGTGCCAGCAGCTTAAGCCCCGGGGTGTACGAGCAGTACTTC
many TRBD2 TRBJ2-7 TRBV28 CASTTAGGAANEQYF TGTGCCAGCACCACCGCGGGGGGGGCGGCGAACGAGCAGTACTTC
many NA TRBJ2-7 TRBV27 CASSPYGAGEGLSSWEQYF TGTGCCAGCAGTCCCTACGGGGCAGGGGAGGGTTTATCGTCCTGGGAGCAGTACTTC
many TRBD1 TRBJ2-7 TRBV7-2 CASSSGGTGAGEQYF TGTGCCAGCAGCTCAGGAGGGACAGGGGCCGGCGAGCAGTACTTC
many NA TRBJ1-1 TRBV27 CASGSLGHTEAFF TGTGCCAGCGGTTCACTGGGGCACACTGAAGCTTTCTTT
many TRBD1 TRBJ1-2 TRBV20-1 CSALGQGGGYTF TGCAGTGCTCTCGGACAGGGGGGGGGCTACACCTTC
many NA TRBJ1-5 TRBV15 CATSRETSNQPQHF TGTGCCACCAGCAGGGAGACTAGCAATCAGCCCCAGCATTTT
many NA TRBJ2-7 TRBV7-2 CASSLAIGYEQYF TGTGCCAGCAGCTTAGCGATCGGCTACGAGCAGTACTTC
NA TRBD1 TRBJ2-2 TRBV6-1 CASSYAAPQGAADTGELFF TGTGCCAGCAGTTACGCCGCTCCACAGGGGGCCGCGGACACCGGGGAGCTGTTTTTT
many TRBD1 TRBJ1-6 TRBV3-1 CASSQQGGWNSPLHF TGTGCCAGCAGCCAGCAAGGGGGCTGGAATTCACCCCTCCACTTT
few NA TRBJ2-1 TRBV19 CASSPYGGSYNEQFF TGTGCCAGTAGTCCCTATGGGGGGTCCTACAATGAGCAGTTCTTC
NA NA TRBJ1-3 TRBV6-1 CASSEASQGSGNTIYF TGTGCCAGCAGTGAAGCGTCACAGGGCTCTGGAAACACCATATATTTT
many NA TRBJ2-1 TRBV20-1 CSTEPASYNEQFF TGCAGTACGGAACCAGCATCCTACAATGAGCAGTTCTTC
many NA TRBJ2-3 TRBV19 CASSIQPAASTDTQYF TGTGCCAGTAGTATTCAACCAGCGGCGAGCACAGATACGCAGTATTTT
NA NA TRBJ2-2 TRBV2 CASSESEVTGELFF TGTGCCAGCAGTGAATCGGAGGTTACCGGGGAGCTGTTTTTT
few TRBD1 TRBJ2-5 TRBV20-1 CSASVDRVETQHF TGCAGTGCTAGCGTTGACAGGGTGGAGACCCAGCACTTC
many TRBD2 TRBJ2-5 TRBV4-2 CASSQDQAPRGKETQYF TGTGCCAGCAGCCAAGATCAGGCGCCGCGGGGGAAAGAGACCCAGTACTTC
few NA TRBJ2-6 TRBV19 CASIPRPDGNVLTF TGTGCCAGTATTCCCCGCCCAGATGGCAACGTCCTGACTTTC
many NA TRBJ2-2 TRBV7-8 CASSLSAGSLFF TGTGCCAGCAGCTTATCGGCAGGGAGCCTGTTTTTT
many TRBD1 TRBJ2-2 TRBV12-5 CASGSGQARNTGELFF TGTGCTAGTGGTTCAGGACAGGCGCGGAACACCGGGGAGCTGTTTTTT
many TRBD1 TRBJ1-1 TRBV19 CASSATGTDHTEAFF TGTGCCAGTAGTGCGACCGGGACAGATCACACTGAAGCTTTCTTT
NA TRBD1 TRBJ2-7 TRBV20-1 CSARGPMYEQYF TGCAGTGCAAGGGGGCCTATGTACGAGCAGTACTTC
many NA TRBJ2-7 TRBV27 CASSLSGGRNEQYF TGTGCCAGCAGTTTATCGGGGGGCAGAAACGAGCAGTACTTC
many TRBD1 TRBJ2-1 TRBV5-8 CASSSKDRANEQFF TGTGCCAGCAGCTCAAAGGACAGGGCCAATGAGCAGTTCTTC
many TRBD2 TRBJ2-2 TRBV5-8 CASSLAGGGRSGELFF TGTGCCAGCAGCTTGGCGGGTGGCGGGAGGTCCGGGGAGCTGTTTTTT
NA NA TRBJ2-3 TRBV7-3 CASSKNAGSTDTQYF TGTGCCAGCAGCAAAAATGCGGGGAGCACAGATACGCAGTATTTT
many NA TRBJ1-6 TRBV3-1 CASVEVQGNSPLHF TGTGCCAGCGTGGAAGTTCAGGGTAATTCACCCCTCCACTTT
many NA TRBJ2-7 TRBV10-3 CAISDKGTNEQYF TGTGCCATCAGTGATAAGGGGACCAACGAGCAGTACTTC
NA NA TRBJ2-6 TRBV10-3 CAISFQESGANVLTF TGTGCCATCAGCTTCCAAGAATCTGGGGCCAACGTCCTGACTTTC
NA TRBD1 TRBJ1-4 TRBV3-1 CASSPRTGLLHEKLFF TGTGCCAGCAGCCCGCGGACAGGGCTGCTCCACGAAAAACTGTTTTTT
many NA TRBJ2-5 TRBV27 CASSSPVSGQETQYF TGTGCCAGCAGTTCTCCGGTTAGCGGCCAAGAGACCCAGTACTTC
NA NA TRBJ2-2 TRBV5-1 CASSLGTIVVRELFF TGCGCCAGCAGCTTGGGGACGATTGTGGTGCGGGAGCTGTTTTTT
many NA TRBJ1-1 TRBV20-1 CSVADTEAFF TGCAGTGTAGCCGACACTGAAGCTTTCTTT
many NA TRBJ1-1 TRBV29-1 CSVGSMNTEAFF TGCAGCGTAGGCAGCATGAACACTGAAGCTTTCTTT
NA TRBD2 TRBJ2-7 TRBV29-1 CSVEEGSGEGWQYF TGCAGCGTTGAAGAAGGTAGCGGGGAGGGGTGGCAGTACTTC
many NA TRBJ2-1 TRBV29-1 CSVEEAQGYEQFF TGCAGCGTTGAAGAGGCACAGGGCTATGAGCAGTTCTTC
many NA TRBJ1-1 TRBV6-1 CASSWGHTEAFF TGTGCCAGCAGCTGGGGCCACACTGAAGCTTTCTTT
many NA TRBJ2-3 TRBV5-1 CASSLGARDTQYF TGCGCCAGCAGCTTGGGTGCACGTGATACGCAGTATTTT
many NA TRBJ2-5 TRBV19 CASRSRGGETQYF TGTGCCAGTAGAAGCAGGGGAGGAGAGACCCAGTACTTC
NA NA TRBJ2-1 TRBV16 CASSQSWSSSYNEQLF TGTGCCAGCAGCCAATCCTGGTCTAGCTCCTACAATGAGCAGCTCTTC
many NA TRBJ2-7 TRBV12-3/TRBV12-4 CASSPTAGPYEQYF TGTGCCAGCAGCCCAACCGCGGGGCCATACGAGCAGTACTTC
NA NA TRBJ1-5 TRBV9 CASSVDPQGQPQHF TGTGCCAGCAGCGTAGATCCCCAGGGTCAGCCCCAGCATTTT
many TRBD1 TRBJ2-1 TRBV5-1 CASSKGQGADEQFF TGCGCCAGCAGTAAGGGACAGGGGGCCGATGAGCAGTTCTTC
many NA TRBJ1-1 TRBV3-1 CASSQSSRAEAFF TGTGCCAGCAGCCAATCCTCCCGCGCTGAAGCTTTCTTT
NA NA TRBJ1-2 TRBV25-1 CASSGLDRNYGYTF TGTGCCAGCAGTGGGTTGGACAGAAACTATGGCTACACCTTC
many NA TRBJ1-1 TRBV11-2 CASSTQVQLNTEAFF TGTGCCAGCAGCACGCAAGTCCAATTGAACACTGAAGCTTTCTTT
many NA TRBJ1-4 TRBV27 CASSLLGGVNEKLFF TGTGCCAGCAGTTTATTGGGTGGAGTCAATGAAAAACTGTTTTTT
many TRBD2 TRBJ2-3 TRBV5-6 CASSAGEWTDTQYF TGTGCCAGCAGCGCGGGGGAGTGGACAGATACGCAGTATTTT
NA TRBD2 TRBJ2-7 TRBV6-1 CASSLAGSLSSYEQYF TGTGCCAGCAGTCTAGCGGGGTCTTTAAGCTCCTACGAGCAGTACTTC
many TRBD1 TRBJ2-4 TRBV3-1 CASSQEGRGNIQYF TGTGCCAGCAGCCAAGAGGGCAGGGGGAACATTCAGTACTTC
many NA TRBJ2-1 TRBV28 CASSLGSPNEQFF TGTGCCAGCAGTTTAGGATCCCCCAATGAGCAGTTCTTC
many NA TRBJ1-2 TRBV20-1 CSARDPANEGYGYTF TGCAGTGCTAGAGATCCGGCGAATGAGGGCTATGGCTACACCTTC
many NA TRBJ1-2 TRBV3-1 CASSQVYRAGRNGYTF TGTGCCAGCAGCCAGGTTTACAGGGCAGGGAGGAATGGCTACACCTTC
many NA TRBJ1-2 TRBV7-8 CASSQRMRTKGGYTF TGTGCCAGCAGCCAAAGGATGCGGACTAAGGGCGGCTACACCTTC
many NA TRBJ2-7 TRBV7-2 CASSLVRGVPNEQYF TGTGCCAGCAGCTTAGTGCGCGGGGTTCCCAACGAGCAGTACTTC